This T cell receptor (beta chain) was identified in a study of cytomegalovirus exposure and HLA in healthy donors. About the study: A prior analysis found 90 million to 120 million unique TCR beta sequences from around 180 million T cells.

Details on this clone: The antigen is not known.

Study-level points and caveats: The authors later found TCR association rates varying by HLA locus, with DRB1 most and HLA-C fewest. Cytomegalovirus-associated status was assigned to 164 TCR beta chains. What a later analysis showed was that several of the most significant clusters appeared linked to common viral pathogens.

The primer mix had 60 Vbeta and 13 Jbeta primers. Sequenced by immunoSEQ multiplex PCR; TCRdb stores in-frame clones only, minus some. The sample yields some 140,000 clones, about 85% seen once. Trimming took off 2 bases at V and 4 bases at J, with 19 bases between the two ends. Germline values: CDR1 LNHNV, CDR2 YYDKDF (reference sequence). The CDR3 runs to 17 residues. The sequenced sample consisted of PBMCs. The rearrangement uses TRBV15 and TRBJ2-3; D may be TRBD2 (5 bases). The receptor was derived from a woman younger than 45 in good health and CMV-seropositive. CDR3 bases: TGTGCCACCAGCAGATCTGGACCCGCAGGAGGCGCAGATACGCAGTATTTT. It is translated as CATSRSGPAGGADTQYF.